One and the same sample provided the 18 T cell receptor beta chains below, sequenced in a study of T cells in Graves' hyperthyroidism and ophthalmopathy. TCR beta CDR3 regions were amplified from RNA transcripts. TCR CDR3 regions were first amplified by RT-PCR with HTBI primers. TCRdb re-called the multiplex PCR reads through MiXCR, storing one row per CDR3 protein. The sample lists over 700,000 distinct CDR3 sequences; approximately 18% were seen once. The sample comprised blood. These receptors came from a woman in her forties or fifties with Graves' hyperthyroidism that later progressed to Graves' ophthalmopathy.

The gene calls are TRBV12-3 or TRBV12-4 and TRBJ2-5; 8 bases fit TRBD2. This CDR3 comprises 15 residues. Unmatched junction bases numbered 7, after V lost 6 bases and J lost 1 base. CDR3 nucleotides: TGTGCCAGCAGACCTCTACTAGCGGTCCAAGAGACCCAGTACTTC. Its protein is CASRPLLAVQETQYF.

This clonotype was counted a few times. The chain joins TRBV20-1 to TRBJ1-2, with unresolved D. CDR3 length: 14 residues. Germline CDR1 reads DFQATT; CDR2 reads SNEGSKA (reference sequence). V lost 6 bases and J lost 3, with 17 bases in between. This CDR3 reads CSAHASEAHYGYTF. DNA of the CDR3: TGCAGTGCCCACGCCTCGGAGGCCCACTATGGCTACACCTTC.

The chain recombines TRBV2 with TRBJ2-5; TRBD2 aligns across 14 bases. Germline-derived CDR1 and CDR2 are SNHLY and FYNNEI. V trimming: 8 bases; J trimming: 2 bases; junction bases outside the gene matches: 4. The CDR3 sequence is 15 residues long. Here the CDR3 DNA reads TGTGCCAGCCCAGGGACTAGCGGGGGACAAGAGACCCAGTACTTC. The encoded protein is CASPGTSGGQETQYF.

This clonotype was detected ten times or more. The CDR3, as DNA: TGTGCCAGCAGTACCCTAGGGGGAACAGATACGCAGTATTTT. Its translation: CASSTLGGTDTQYF. The V call is TRBV7-8, the J call TRBJ2-3; a weak D match, TRBD1 (6 bases). Germline lookup yields CDR1 SGHVS and CDR2 FQNEAQ. Trimming left V 6 bases short and J 3 bases short, with 13 bases between. This CDR3 region has 14 residues.

This clonotype turned up a few times. This sequence joins TRBV20-1 and TRBJ2-7, with TRBD2 matching 14 bases. The CDR3 runs 15 residues. V shed 5 bases and J 3 bases; nucleotides not matched to a gene: 6. Looked up from germline, CDR1 is DFQATT and CDR2 is SNEGSKA (reference sequence). The DNA for the CDR3 is TGCAGTGCTCCTCGAGGACTAGCGGGGGGCTACGAGCAGTACTTC. This sequence encodes CSAPRGLAGGYEQYF.

This clonotype came up many times. This rearrangement joins TRBV3-1 to TRBJ1-3; D ambiguous. CDR1 is LGHDT, CDR2 YNNKEL, per germline (reference sequence). This CDR3 region has 17 residues. V lost 1 base, J lost 0 bases, and 13 bases lay in between. CDR3 nucleotides: TGTGCCAGCAGCCAAGCTGCGGCCCTCCACTCTGGAAACACCATATATTTT. As protein: CASSQAAALHSGNTIYF.

At least ten counts were recorded for this clonotype. V and J are TRBV18 and TRBJ1-1; D may be TRBD1 (6 bases). Trimming took off 7 bases at V and 1 base at J, with 10 bases between the two ends. The germline V gene has CDR1 KGHSH and CDR2 LQKENI. The CDR3 is 13 amino acids. CDR3 residues: CASLRQENTEAFF. The DNA of the CDR3 is TGTGCCAGCTTACGACAGGAGAACACTGAAGCTTTCTTT.

This clonotype was seen only a few times. The V call is TRBV7-6, the J call TRBJ2-2, with unresolved D. The CDR3 covers 14 residues. Trimming removed 5 bases at V and 1 base at J, with 8 bases between. Per the germline V gene, CDR1 is SGHVS and CDR2 is FNYEAQ. The CDR3 coding sequence is TGTGCCAGCAGCCCAGAGGTGAACACCGGGGAGCTGTTTTTT. This translates into CASSPEVNTGELFF. Combining the CDR3 with reference TRBV7-6 and TRBJ2-2 gives the whole variable domain GAGVSQSPRYKVTKRGQDVALRCDPISGHVSLYWYRQALGQGPEFLTYFNYEAQQDKSGLPNDRFSAERPEGSISTLTIQRTEQRDSAMYRCASSPEVNTGELFFGEGSRLTVL.

The CDR3 reads CASSPSGLSNQPQHF. In DNA form, the CDR3 reads TGTGCCAGTAGTCCCTCGGGCCTGAGCAATCAGCCCCAGCATTTT. This chain uses TRBV19 with TRBJ1-5; D gene unclear. This CDR3 has 15 residues. Trimming took off 5 bases at V and 1 base at J, with 12 bases between the two ends. Germline V gives CDR1 LNHDA, CDR2 SQIVND (reference sequence).

Regarding this clonotype: This may be a read error: a much more frequent sequence differs by one nucleotide. The chain recombines TRBV15 with TRBJ1-2, with D hard to call. Germline CDR1 LNHNV, CDR2 YYDKDF (reference sequence). This CDR3 contains 14 residues. V shed 1 base and J shed 3 bases, with 9 bases lying between them. CDR3 residues: CATSRGAAYYGYTF. DNA for the CDR3: TGTGCCACCAGCAGAGGGGCAGCCTACTATGGCTACACCTTC.

The chain combines TRBV20-1 with TRBJ2-3, with unresolved D. This CDR3 has 14 amino acids. Germline lookup yields CDR1 DFQATT and CDR2 SNEGSKA (reference sequence). Trimming shortened V by 6 bases and J by 5 bases, and 18 bases separated the two germline ends. The CDR3 protein is CSALGTNQLDTQYF. The CDR3 DNA is TGCAGTGCCCTCGGCACGAACCAACTAGATACGCAGTATTTT.

In its sample, this clonotype was seen a few times. This chain links TRBV29-1 with TRBJ2-2; unclear D gene. Trimming left V 8 bases short and J 0 bases short, with 16 bases between. There are 15 residues in the CDR3. The germline V gene encodes CDR1 SQVTM and CDR2 ANQGSEA. The CDR3 region is CSIVPGSTNTGELFF. DNA of the CDR3: TGCAGCATTGTACCCGGAAGCACGAACACCGGGGAGCTGTTTTTT.

This clonotype was observed at least ten times. This rearrangement joins TRBV12-3 or TRBV12-4 to TRBJ2-7; TRBD1 might be the D (5 bases). V dropped 3 bases and J dropped 4 bases, with 10 bases sitting between them. The CDR3 has 13 amino acids. For the CDR3, the DNA is TGTGCCAGCAGTTTGGGGCCTCAATACGAGCAGTACTTC. It is translated as CASSLGPQYEQYF.

This clonotype appeared a few times. The chain recombines TRBV12-3 or TRBV12-4 with TRBJ1-2, with 7 positions matching TRBD1. The CDR3 length is 14 residues. V trimming: 2 bases; J trimming: 6 bases; junction bases outside the gene matches: 6. CDR3 bases: TGTGCCAGCAGTTTATATGGGACAGTCGATGGCTACACCTTC. Its translation: CASSLYGTVDGYTF.

This clonotype was recorded at least ten times. The gene calls are TRBV19 and TRBJ2-5, with 7 bases matching TRBD2. Germline CDR1 and CDR2: LNHDA and SQIVND (reference sequence). The V segment lost 6 bases and the J segment 0 bases; nucleotides outside the gene matches: 1. The CDR3 has 13 residues. CDR3 amino acids: CASRGLYQETQYF. CDR3 DNA sequence: TGTGCCAGTAGGGGACTATACCAAGAGACCCAGTACTTC.

The V call is TRBV30, the J call TRBJ1-2; D unclear. The ends were cut back, 5 bases at V and 8 bases at J, with 18 bases in the middle. From germline, CDR1 is GTSNPN and CDR2 SVGIG (reference sequence). This CDR3 has 13 residues. CDR3 coding DNA: TGTGCCTGGTACCGACGGGGATTAGGCGGCTACACCTTC. Amino acids: CAWYRRGLGGYTF. The full variable domain, in which reference TRBV30 and TRBJ1-2 provide the parts outside the CDR3, is SQTIHQWPATLVQPVGSPLSLECTVEGTSNPNLYWYRQAAGRGLQLLFYSVGIGQISSEVPQNLSASRPQDRQFILSSKKLLLSDSGFYLCAWYRRGLGGYTFGSGTRLTVV.

This clonotype was detected many times. V gene TRBV10-1 combines with J gene TRBJ1-1, with TRBD1 as a possible D gene (5 bases). Between the trimmed V and J ends, which lost 6 bases and 2 bases, there was a span of 10 bases. From germline, CDR1 is WNHNN and CDR2 SYGVQD (reference sequence). This CDR3 is 13 amino acids long. For the CDR3, the DNA is TGCGCCAGCAGGGACACGAGAAACACTGAAGCTTTCTTT. Amino acids: CASRDTRNTEAFF.

This clonotype was seen ten or more times. The rearrangement links TRBV20-1 to TRBJ1-1, with D possibly TRBD1 on 6 matching bases. CDR1 and CDR2 (germline): DFQATT, SNEGSKA (reference sequence). The CDR3 runs 14 residues. Trimming removed 2 bases from V and 5 bases from J, with 15 bases in between. The CDR3 coding sequence is TGCAGTGCTAGAACCCAGGGGCGGTGGACTGAAGCTTTCTTT. Its translation is CSARTQGRWTEAFF.